The count of the clone carrying this T cell receptor beta chain is one. The V gene lost 7 bases and the J gene lost 3 bases, with 15 bases spanning the gap. The germline CDR1 and CDR2 sequences are LNHDA and SQIVND (reference sequence). The CDR3 is made up of 14 amino acids. This entry is derived from a study of cytomegalovirus exposure and HLA in healthy donors. Turning to the study itself: Among the roughly 400 genotyped donors, 70% to 90% were placed in the Caucasian-associated ancestry cluster.

PCR used 60 Vbeta primers and 13 Jbeta primers. Sequenced by immunoSEQ multiplex PCR; TCRdb stores in-frame clones only, minus some. The data hold some 190,000 clones, with approximately 87% observed a single time. The rearrangement uses TRBV19 and TRBJ1-2, with a tentative D call TRBD1 (6 bases). Sequencing was performed on PBMCs. This clonotype was sampled from a man aged 25 to 40 in good health and CMV-seronegative. The CDR3 sequence is CASMGLGGDYGYTF. As DNA, the CDR3 is TGTGCCAGTATGGGTCTAGGGGGAGACTATGGCTACACCTTC.